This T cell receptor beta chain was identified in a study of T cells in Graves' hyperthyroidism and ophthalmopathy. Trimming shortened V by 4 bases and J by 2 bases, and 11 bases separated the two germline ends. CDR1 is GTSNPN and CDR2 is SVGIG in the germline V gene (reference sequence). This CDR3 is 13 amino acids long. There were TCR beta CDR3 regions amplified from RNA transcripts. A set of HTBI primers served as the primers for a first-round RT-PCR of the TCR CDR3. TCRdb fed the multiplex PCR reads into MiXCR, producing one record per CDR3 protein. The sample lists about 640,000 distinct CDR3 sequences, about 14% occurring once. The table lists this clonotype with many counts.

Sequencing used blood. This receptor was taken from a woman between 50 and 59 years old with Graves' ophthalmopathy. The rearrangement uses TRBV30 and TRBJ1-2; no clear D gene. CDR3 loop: CAWTSGTNYGYTF. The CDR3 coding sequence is TGTGCCTGGACATCCGGAACCAACTATGGCTACACCTTC.